Below, 8 T cell receptor beta chains from the same sample are listed, as sequenced in a study of shared clonotypes between healthy human individuals. Data came from immunoSEQ multiplex PCR; TCRdb stores just in-frame clones and leaves some out. Altogether millions of clones are present, 95% being singletons, with the ten largest covering around 0.13%. Sequencing was performed on naive CD4+ T cells sorted from blood. Subset in this sample: CD45RA+ positively selected. The receptors stem from a young man in good health.

This chain links TRBV28 with TRBJ1-2; D unresolved. This CDR3 is built from 14 residues. Germline V lookup: CDR1 MDHEN, CDR2 SYDVKM. V shed 6 bases and J shed 8 bases, with 19 bases lying between them. The CDR3 nucleotides are TGTGCCAGCAGCACGACTGGGATTGTAGTCGGCTACACCTTC. Translating gives CASSTTGIVVGYTF.

The chain couples TRBV10-3 to TRBJ2-7; 11 positions agree with TRBD2. This CDR3 contains 14 residues. V lost 4 bases and J lost 3; bases outside the gene matches: 2. Germline lookup yields CDR1 ENHRY and CDR2 SYGVKD. The CDR3 reads CAISVGTSGYEQYF. CDR3 in DNA: TGTGCCATCAGTGTGGGGACTAGCGGCTACGAGCAGTACTTC.

The chain uses TRBV4-3 and TRBJ2-6; D is possibly TRBD2 (7 bases). The CDR3 is 17 amino acids. CDR1 and CDR2 from the germline V gene are LGHNA and YSLEER. V was cut by 4 bases and J by 0 bases, with 13 bases left in between. As DNA, the CDR3 is TGCGCCAGCAGCCTCGCGGGGGCGGTCTCTGGGGCCAACGTCCTGACTTTC. As protein: CASSLAGAVSGANVLTF.

The rearrangement links TRBV7-9 to TRBJ1-3; D not certain. The germline gives CDR1 SEHNR, CDR2 FQNEAQ (reference sequence). V was clipped by 5 bases and J by 0 bases, with 11 bases between them. This CDR3 has 15 residues. The CDR3 nucleotides are TGTGCCAGCAGCCCCCTAGGCTTCTCTGGAAACACCATATATTTT. This gives the protein CASSPLGFSGNTIYF. Filled out from reference TRBV7-9 and TRBJ1-3, the complete variable domain reads DTGVSQNPRHKITKRGQNVTFRCDPISEHNRLYWYRQTLGQGPEFLTYFQNEAQLEKSRLLSDRFSAERPKGSFSTLEIQRTEQGDSAMYLCASSPLGFSGNTIYFGEGSWLTVV.

The chain carries TRBV28 and TRBJ2-7, with TRBD2 identical over 15 bases. The length of the CDR3 is 15 residues. Germline V gene data show CDR1 as MDHEN and CDR2 as SYDVKM. Trimming at V came to 4 bases and at J to 6 bases, leaving 4 bases not matched to a gene. The CDR3 DNA follows: TGTGCCAGCAGTTCCGAGGGACTAGCGGGAGGCGAGCAGTACTTC. This gives the protein CASSSEGLAGGEQYF.

The V call is TRBV5-6, the J call TRBJ1-5; weak D call: TRBD1 (5 bases). V shed 3 bases and J shed 2 bases, with 18 bases lying between them. Germline loops: CDR1 SGHDT, CDR2 YYEEEE. This CDR3 spans 17 amino acids. This CDR3 reads CASSSSWVWGGNQPQHF. CDR3 nucleotide sequence: TGTGCCAGCAGCTCCTCTTGGGTCTGGGGGGGCAATCAGCCCCAGCATTTT.

The rearrangement joins TRBV18 to TRBJ2-4; TRBD2 matches 7 bases. Germline loops: CDR1 KGHSH, CDR2 LQKENI. V was pared by 5 bases and J by 0 bases, with 4 bases of the junction left unmatched. The CDR3 has 15 residues. The CDR3 DNA reads as TGTGCCAGCTCATGGGGGGGTCTAGCCAAAAACATTCAGTACTTC. Its translation is CASSWGGLAKNIQYF.

The chain uses TRBV9 and TRBJ2-1; the D gene is possibly TRBD1 (6 bases). V shed 0 bases and J shed 4 bases, with 14 bases lying between them. Germline V gives CDR1 SGDLS, CDR2 YYNGEE. The CDR3 length is 16 residues. CDR3 residues: CASSVGLVGAYNEQFF. CDR3 in DNA: TGTGCCAGCAGCGTAGGACTCGTGGGGGCATACAATGAGCAGTTCTTC.